Listed below are T cell receptor beta chains from one sample, sequenced in a study of blood T cell repertoires in COVID-19. Data came from immunoSEQ multiplex PCR; TCRdb stores just in-frame clones and leaves some out. The table lists approximately 97,000 clones, approximately 85% of them singletons. Sequences were obtained from peripheral blood. The receptors were gathered from a human donor in a cohort sampled during active COVID-19. The CDR3 runs from the conserved cysteine through the conserved F or W. The D gene is left open where the match is weak. Expanded clones get a size class; other rows say once, few or many, or leave the size out.

>NA|NA|TRBV30|TRBJ2-6
CAWTFQRRFTGANVLTF
TGTGCCTGGACTTTTCAACGGAGGTTCACTGGGGCCAACGTCCTGACTTTC
>NA|NA|TRBV7-2|TRBJ1-1
CASSGQLNTEAFF
TGTGCCAGCAGCGGACAGTTGAACACTGAAGCTTTCTTT
>TRBD2|NA|TRBV11-2|TRBJ2-1
CASSLERLANSYNEQFF
TGTGCCAGCAGCTTAGAGAGACTAGCGAACTCCTACAATGAGCAGTTCTTC
>NA|NA|TRBV19|TRBJ1-5
CASTQGSYSNQPQHF
TGTGCCAGTACTCAGGGTTCCTATAGCAATCAGCCCCAGCATTTT
>NA|NA|TRBV6-5|TRBJ1-4
CASSYNRVELFF
TGTGCCAGCAGTTACAACAGGGTAGAGCTGTTTTTT
>TRBD2|few|TRBV10-3|TRBJ2-7
CAISVAGGREEQYF
TGTGCCATCAGTGTGGCGGGAGGGCGGGAGGAGCAGTACTTC
>NA|NA|TRBV10-3|TRBJ1-5
CAISESGASNNQPQHF
TGTGCCATCAGTGAGTCAGGAGCGAGCAACAATCAGCCCCAGCATTTT
>TRBD1|NA|TRBV6-5|TRBJ1-2
CASSLGQGRSGYTF
TGTGCCAGCAGTTTGGGACAGGGCCGTAGTGGCTACACCTTC
>NA|NA|TRBV5-1|TRBJ1-1
CASSSAPAGDTEAFF
TGCGCCAGCAGCTCGGCCCCGGCGGGGGACACTGAAGCTTTCTTT
>NA|NA|TRBV18|TRBJ1-4
CASSPRANEKLFF
TGTGCCAGCTCACCTCGGGCTAATGAAAAACTGTTTTTT
>NA|NA|TRBV7-9|TRBJ2-7
CASSLTMSSYEQYF
TGTGCCAGCAGTCTTACCATGAGCTCCTACGAGCAGTACTTC
>TRBD1|NA|TRBV7-6|TRBJ2-7
CASSMTGGRDEQYF
TGTGCCAGCAGCATGACAGGGGGCCGGGACGAGCAGTACTTC
>NA|NA|TRBV19|TRBJ2-7
CASSSGSGGPSYEQYF
TGTGCCAGTAGTTCCGGGTCCGGGGGACCCTCCTACGAGCAGTACTTC
>NA|NA|TRBV6-2/TRBV6-3|TRBJ1-5
CASSYSVTIGAQHF
TGTGCCAGCAGTTACTCGGTAACGATCGGGGCCCAGCATTTT
>NA|NA|TRBV7-6|TRBJ1-4
CASSLDRGQLFEKLFF
TGTGCCAGCAGCTTAGACCGAGGACAGCTATTTGAAAAACTGTTTTTT
>NA|NA|TRBV9|TRBJ1-2
CASSRSGRNNYGYTF
TGTGCCAGCAGCCGAAGCGGACGGAATAACTATGGCTACACCTTC
>TRBD1|NA|TRBV2|TRBJ2-1
CASKETGTAYYNEQFF
TGTGCCAGCAAAGAGACAGGGACGGCATACTACAATGAGCAGTTCTTC
>NA|NA|TRBV11-1|TRBJ1-1
CASSPRGDTEAFF
TGTGCCAGCAGCCCCCGAGGCGACACTGAAGCTTTCTTT
>TRBD1|NA|TRBV7-3|TRBJ1-5
CASSLNRGTQPQHF
TGTGCCAGCAGCTTAAACAGGGGGACTCAGCCCCAGCATTTT
>NA|NA|TRBV29-1|TRBJ1-4
CSAQGSSNEKLFF
TGCAGCGCCCAGGGGTCCTCTAATGAAAAACTGTTTTTT
>TRBD1|NA|TRBV25-1|TRBJ1-1
CASITTGTGNTEAFF
TGTGCCAGCATCACAACCGGGACAGGGAACACTGAAGCTTTCTTT
>NA|NA|TRBV24-1|TRBJ2-7
CATSDSQLYEQYF
TGTGCCACCAGTGATTCCCAGTTATACGAGCAGTACTTC
>NA|once|TRBV27|TRBJ1-1
CASSLSNSGTEAFF
TGTGCCAGCAGTTTATCGAATAGCGGCACTGAAGCTTTCTTT
>NA|once|TRBV12-3/TRBV12-4|TRBJ2-2
CASSPETGELFF
TGTGCCAGCAGCCCGGAGACCGGGGAGCTGTTTTTT
>TRBD1|NA|TRBV5-5|TRBJ1-2
CASSWGDRENYGYTF
TGTGCCAGCAGCTGGGGGGACAGGGAAAACTATGGCTACACCTTC
>NA|NA|TRBV4-3|TRBJ2-1
CASSQDWAGNNEQFF
TGCGCCAGCAGCCAAGATTGGGCAGGAAATAATGAGCAGTTCTTC
>TRBD1|NA|TRBV28|TRBJ2-7
CASSFLWDRDYEQYF
TGTGCCAGCAGTTTCCTCTGGGACAGGGACTACGAGCAGTACTTC
>NA|NA|TRBV29-1|TRBJ2-2
CSVFRGGVAGELFF
TGCAGCGTCTTCAGGGGTGGAGTTGCCGGGGAGCTGTTTTTT
>NA|NA|TRBV5-8|TRBJ1-2
CASSLIGRVGYGYTF
TGTGCCAGCAGCTTGATTGGCAGGGTGGGCTATGGCTACACCTTC
>NA|few|TRBV7-9|TRBJ1-1
CASSHRQNLNTEAFF
TGTGCCAGCAGCCACCGACAGAATTTGAACACTGAAGCTTTCTTT
>NA|NA|TRBV5-5|TRBJ1-5
CASSLWQGNQPQHF
TGTGCCAGCAGCTTGTGGCAGGGGAATCAGCCCCAGCATTTT
>TRBD1|few|TRBV5-4|TRBJ2-3
CASRKDRWSTDTQYF
TGTGCCAGCAGAAAGGACAGGTGGTCCACAGATACGCAGTATTTT
>TRBD1|NA|TRBV19|TRBJ1-2
CASRLVGQDYGYTF
TGTGCCAGTAGGCTGGTGGGACAGGACTATGGCTACACCTTC
>TRBD2|NA|TRBV5-4|TRBJ2-7
CASSNGTSGVRGEQYF
TGTGCCAGCAGCAACGGGACTAGCGGGGTACGAGGCGAGCAGTACTTC